The 29 T cell receptor beta chains listed next were all sequenced from one sample in a study of high-grade serous ovarian cancer treatment subgroups listed by TCRdb under 2021. Tumor samples were obtained before definitive surgery or chemotherapy. Preparation of the library involved the immunoSEQ multiplex PCR assay. Here the immuneACCESS table is served through TCRdb, limited to in-frame sequences with V and J called. Missing clones are a known gap in these copies; in checked studies unresolved V genes cover under half, and the rest lacks a known reason. Across this sample there are some 27,000 clones, with around four fifths seen only once. The top ten clones comprise 2.1% of the sample. Sequenced: tumor tissue. The receptors originated from a human donor with high-grade serous ovarian cancer.

The chain couples TRBV6-6 to TRBJ2-1, with TRBD2 matching over 8 bases. Germline V gene lookup returns CDR1 MNHNY and CDR2 SVGAGI (reference sequence). The CDR3 extends over 14 amino acids. J was trimmed by 0 bases and V by 8 bases; bases with no gene match: 3. The CDR3 DNA is TGTGCCAGCTTTCTAGCGGGCTCCTACAATGAGCAGTTCTTC. Its translation: CASFLAGSYNEQFF.

The chain employs TRBV28 and TRBJ2-7; TRBD1 aligns across 10 bases. J was trimmed by 3 bases and V by 5 bases; bases with no gene match: 7. The CDR3 spans 15 residues. Germline loops: CDR1 MDHEN, CDR2 SYDVKM. CDR3 loop: CASSPPGQGFYEQYF. CDR3 DNA sequence: TGTGCCAGCAGTCCGCCGGGACAGGGGTTCTACGAGCAGTACTTC.

This clone appeared a single time. V gene TRBV28 combines with J gene TRBJ2-5; D is uncertain. This CDR3 has 11 residues. Germline CDR1 MDHEN, CDR2 SYDVKM. V gave up 2 bases and J gave up 7 bases, with 5 bases separating them. CDR3 sequence reads: CASSLKGTQYF. The CDR3, as DNA: TGTGCCAGCAGTTTAAAGGGGACCCAGTACTTC.

The V gene is TRBV6-5, the J gene TRBJ1-2; maybe TRBD1 (6 bases). V was clipped by 7 bases and J by 8 bases, with 17 bases between them. CDR1 and CDR2 from the germline V gene are MNHEY and SVGAGI. The CDR3 runs 13 residues. The CDR3 loop reads CASKQGGLWGYTF. CDR3 coding DNA: TGTGCCAGCAAACAAGGGGGTTTGTGGGGCTACACCTTC.

The rearrangement links TRBV4-1 to TRBJ1-3; weak D call: TRBD1 (5 bases). Germline lookup yields CDR1 MGHRA and CDR2 YSYEKL. This CDR3 is built from 19 residues. V was shortened by 3 bases and J by 2 bases, with 23 bases between the two germline ends. The CDR3, as DNA: TGCGCCAGCAGCCAGCCGGGGGGGTTATCCGCCGTCGCTGGAAACACCATATATTTT. It encodes CASSQPGGLSAVAGNTIYF.

The V and J genes are TRBV6-5 and TRBJ2-1, with 7 nucleotides matching TRBD1. V shed 10 bases, J shed 10 bases, and the junction held 13 bases outside the gene matches. Germline lookup yields CDR1 MNHEY and CDR2 SVGAGI. The CDR3 totals 13 residues. The CDR3 DNA reads TGTGCCAATACTATAGACAGGGCCCCGGAGCAGTTCTTC. Its protein product is CANTIDRAPEQFF.

J is TRBJ2-2 and V is TRBV1; the table gives TRBD2 as D, unverified against the DNA. TRBV1 is termed a pseudogene. This CDR3 is 14 amino acids long. The CDR3 DNA sequence: TGCACCAGCAGCCAGCGGGACCACCCCGGGGAGCTGTTTTTT. This codes for CTSSQRDHPGELFF.

This chain uses TRBV4-1 with TRBJ1-3, with 7 nucleotides matching TRBD1. J gave up 4 bases and V 2 bases, and 8 bases lay outside the gene matches. This CDR3 is 16 amino acids long. Germline V gene sequence: CDR1 MGHRA, CDR2 YSYEKL. The CDR3 protein is CASSQPVTGVGNTIYF. The CDR3 DNA reads TGCGCCAGCAGCCAACCGGTTACAGGGGTCGGAAACACCATATATTTT.

The chain links TRBV10-2 to TRBJ2-5, with a weak D call TRBD2 (7 bases). Germline values: CDR1 WSHSY, CDR2 SAAADI. The CDR3 extends over 15 amino acids. Between the trimmed V and J ends, which lost 2 bases and 5 bases, there was a span of 15 bases. The CDR3 protein is CASSERAEGGETQYF. The CDR3 bases are TGCGCCAGCAGTGAGAGGGCGGAGGGGGGGGAGACCCAGTACTTC.

The genes are TRBV19 and TRBJ1-1, with D perhaps TRBD1 (6 bases). V was cut by 6 bases and J by 7 bases, with 12 bases left in between. This CDR3 spans 12 amino acids. Per germline, CDR1 LNHDA and CDR2 SQIVND (reference sequence). CDR3 sequence: CASRPRGGEAFF. DNA of the CDR3: TGTGCCAGTAGGCCGAGGGGGGGTGAAGCTTTCTTT.

The rearrangement joins TRBV11-2 to TRBJ2-7, with 11 bases identical to TRBD2. This CDR3 is built from 13 residues. The V and J ends lost 3 bases and 6 bases, in that order; junction bases with no gene match: 1. Germline CDR1 is SGHAT and CDR2 is FQNNGV. Here the CDR3 DNA reads TGTGCCAGCAGCTTTGGACTAGCGGGCGAGCAGTACTTC. Its protein product is CASSFGLAGEQYF.

V is TRBV18 and J is TRBJ2-2; maybe TRBD1 (6 bases). Germline values: CDR1 KGHSH, CDR2 LQKENI. The CDR3 extends over 14 amino acids. The germline V and J ends were trimmed by 6 bases and 5 bases, with 13 bases remaining between them. The CDR3 is CASSLGQPTGELFF. DNA for the CDR3: TGTGCCAGCTCCCTCGGACAGCCTACCGGGGAGCTGTTTTTT. The full variable domain, in which reference TRBV18 and TRBJ2-2 provide the parts outside the CDR3, is NAGVMQNPRHLVRRRGQEARLRCSPMKGHSHVYWYRQLPEEGLKFMVYLQKENIIDESGMPKERFSAEFPKEGPSILRIQQVVRGDSAAYFCASSLGQPTGELFFGEGSRLTVL.

The genes are TRBV7-3 and TRBJ2-3, with D possibly being TRBD2 (6 bases). CDR1 and CDR2 (germline): SGHTA, FQGTGA. This CDR3 region has 14 residues. V was clipped by 3 bases and J by 0 bases, with 7 bases between them. CDR3 region: CASSLGTSTDTQYF. CDR3 DNA sequence: TGTGCCAGCAGCTTGGGGACTAGCACAGATACGCAGTATTTT.

Written as DNA, the CDR3 is TGTGCCAGCAGCGTAGGGACTAGTCTACCACAAGAGACCCAGTACTTC. Translated: CASSVGTSLPQETQYF. V usage is TRBV9 and J usage is TRBJ2-5; TRBD2 matches at 7 bases. Per the germline V gene, CDR1 is SGDLS and CDR2 is YYNGEE. The CDR3 loop spans 16 amino acids. The ends lost 0 bases at V and 2 bases at J; junction bases unmatched: 7.

The chain couples TRBV5-1 to TRBJ2-1; D is ambiguous. CDR1 and CDR2 (germline): SGHRS, YFSETQ. The germline V and J ends were trimmed by 1 base and 7 bases, with 9 bases remaining between them. CDR3 length: 13 residues. The CDR3 spells CASSLTSVNEQFF. The CDR3 nucleotides are TGCGCCAGCAGCTTGACCAGCGTTAATGAGCAGTTCTTC.

The CDR3 DNA sequence: TGTGCCTGGACCCTGGGGGGGCCTGAAGCTTTCTTT. Translated: CAWTLGGPEAFF. V usage is TRBV30 and J usage is TRBJ1-1; tentative D call: TRBD1 (6 bases). The V gene's germline CDR1 is GTSNPN and CDR2 SVGIG (reference sequence). This CDR3 has 12 amino acids. The V gene lost 4 bases and the J gene lost 6 bases, with 12 bases spanning the gap.

V gene TRBV6-1 combines with J gene TRBJ2-2, with 7 bases matching TRBD1. V was pared by 5 bases and J by 2 bases, with 5 bases of the junction left unmatched. The CDR3 totals 15 residues. Germline CDR1 MNHNS, CDR2 SASEGT. CDR3 sequence reads: CASSFRQGNTGELFF. The CDR3 DNA is TGTGCCAGCAGTTTTCGACAGGGAAACACCGGGGAGCTGTTTTTT.

This clone has only one observation. The genes are TRBV10-3 and TRBJ2-2; 11 nucleotides match TRBD1. Germline V CDR1 and CDR2: ENHRY, SYGVKD. J lost 8 bases, V lost 6 bases, and 5 bases had no gene match. The CDR3 sequence is 14 residues long. CDR3 protein: CAISSGQGAGELFF. For the CDR3, the DNA is TGTGCCATCAGCTCCGGACAGGGGGCAGGGGAGCTGTTTTTT.

The genes are TRBV27 and TRBJ2-7; 15 nucleotides agree with TRBD2. V trimming: 4 bases; J trimming: 6 bases; junction bases outside the gene matches: 13. The V gene's germline CDR1 is MNHEY and CDR2 SMNVEV (reference sequence). The CDR3 covers 18 residues. The CDR3, as DNA: TGTGCCAGCAGTTCCCGGACTAGCGGGAGGGGGGTAATAGGCGAGCAGTACTTC. It specifies CASSSRTSGRGVIGEQYF.

Only one count was recorded for this clone. The junction and the germline gene differ at one end; a read error may be behind it. This chain joins TRBV9 and TRBJ2-5, with a tentative D call TRBD2 (6 bases). Looked up from germline, CDR1 is SGDLS and CDR2 is YYNGEE. This CDR3 is 14 amino acids long. Here the CDR3 reads CAGSVAVGGETQYF. The CDR3 DNA is TGTGCCGGCAGCGTAGCCGTGGGGGGAGAGACCCAGTACTTC.

The rearrangement links TRBV10-2 to TRBJ1-2, with a possible D match to TRBD1 (6 bases). V was pared by 2 bases and J by 3 bases, with 7 bases between. The CDR3 consists of 13 residues. Looked up from germline, CDR1 is WSHSY and CDR2 is SAAADI. The CDR3 DNA reads as TGCGCCAGCAGTGAGGGGGGCTACTATGGCTACACCTTC. This codes for CASSEGGYYGYTF.

The DNA of the CDR3 is TGTGCCAGCAGCTCTCGGACAGGGAGCTACGAGCAGTACTTC. It encodes CASSSRTGSYEQYF. The J gene is TRBJ2-7, the V gene TRBV13; TRBD1 matches 8 bases. CDR3 length equals 14 residues. Per the germline V gene, CDR1 is PRHDT and CDR2 is FYEKMQ (reference sequence). After removal of 4 bases from V and 3 bases from J, the junction contained 5 bases not matched to a gene.

This chain uses TRBV13 with TRBJ2-7, with D tentatively TRBD2 (6 bases). The germline V and J ends were trimmed by 3 bases and 4 bases, with 13 bases remaining between them. The CDR3 has 14 amino acids. Looked up from germline, CDR1 is PRHDT and CDR2 is FYEKMQ (reference sequence). CDR3 sequence reads: CASSFRASEYEQYF. CDR3 coding DNA: TGTGCCAGCAGCTTTCGCGCTAGCGAGTACGAGCAGTACTTC. Variable domain in full (rest from reference TRBV13 and TRBJ2-7): AAGVIQSPRHLIKEKRETATLKCYPIPRHDTVYWYQQGPGQDPQFLISFYEKMQSDKGSIPDRFSAQQFSDYHSELNMSSLELGDSALYFCASSFRASEYEQYFGPGTRLTVT.

CDR3 sequence reads: CASSQERGAEPSTDTQYF. The CDR3 coding sequence is TGTGCCAGCAGCCAAGAAAGGGGCGCGGAGCCTAGCACAGATACGCAGTATTTT. The chain couples TRBV4-2 to TRBJ2-3; D is possibly TRBD1 (5 bases). Germline loops: CDR1 LGHNA, CDR2 YNFKEQ. The length of the CDR3 is 18 residues. The V end lost 0 bases, the J end lost 0 bases, and 16 bases lay between the germline ends.

The V call is TRBV28, the J call TRBJ2-2, with TRBD2 matching 7 bases. The V segment lost 7 bases and the J segment 2 bases; nucleotides outside the gene matches: 10. In germline, CDR1 is MDHEN, CDR2 SYDVKM. The CDR3 is made up of 16 amino acids. The CDR3, as DNA: TGTGCCAGCACCATATGGGCTAGCGGTAACACCGGGGAGCTGTTTTTT. Residues: CASTIWASGNTGELFF. The full variable domain, rest sourced from reference TRBV28 and TRBJ2-2, is DVKVTQSSRYLVKRTGEKVFLECVQDMDHENMFWYRQDPGLGLRLIYFSYDVKMKEKGDIPEGYSVSREKKERFSLILESASTNQTSMYLCASTIWASGNTGELFFGEGSRLTVL.

This clone appeared once. This rearrangement joins TRBV2 to TRBJ2-5; 9 nucleotides align to TRBD2. CDR3 size: 14 residues. The trim removed 7 bases at V and 2 bases at J, leaving 5 bases unmatched. CDR1 and CDR2 from the germline V gene are SNHLY and FYNNEI. The CDR3 DNA is TGTGCCAGCACTATAGCGGGAGCGCAAGAGACCCAGTACTTC. As protein: CASTIAGAQETQYF.

CDR3 DNA: TGCGCCAGCAGCCTCCTAGAGGGGAAATCCTACAATGAGCAGTTCTTC. Its protein product is CASSLLEGKSYNEQFF. V is TRBV4-1 and J is TRBJ2-1, with D perhaps given as TRBD1 or TRBD2 (5 bases each). The CDR3 extends over 16 amino acids. The V end lost 4 bases, the J end lost 1 base, and 14 bases lay between the germline ends. Germline V gene data show CDR1 as MGHRA and CDR2 as YSYEKL.

The rearrangement uses TRBV4-1 and TRBJ2-7; either TRBD1 or TRBD2 may fit D (6 bases each). Looked up from germline, CDR1 is MGHRA and CDR2 is YSYEKL. This CDR3 comprises 15 residues. Trimming stripped 1 base from V and 0 bases from J, with 10 bases between. Here the CDR3 DNA reads TGCGCCAGCAGCCAAGGAGGGGGGAGCTCCTACGAGCAGTACTTC. Translating it yields CASSQGGGSSYEQYF.

The chain has TRBV11-2 and TRBJ1-1, with D possibly being TRBD1 (5 bases). Germline V lookup: CDR1 SGHAT, CDR2 FQNNGV. V was trimmed by 6 bases and J by 0 bases, leaving 14 bases between them. CDR3 length: 15 residues. The CDR3 coding sequence is TGTGCCAGCAGGCCGCAGGGTGCGATGAACACTGAAGCTTTCTTT. Translation gives CASRPQGAMNTEAFF.